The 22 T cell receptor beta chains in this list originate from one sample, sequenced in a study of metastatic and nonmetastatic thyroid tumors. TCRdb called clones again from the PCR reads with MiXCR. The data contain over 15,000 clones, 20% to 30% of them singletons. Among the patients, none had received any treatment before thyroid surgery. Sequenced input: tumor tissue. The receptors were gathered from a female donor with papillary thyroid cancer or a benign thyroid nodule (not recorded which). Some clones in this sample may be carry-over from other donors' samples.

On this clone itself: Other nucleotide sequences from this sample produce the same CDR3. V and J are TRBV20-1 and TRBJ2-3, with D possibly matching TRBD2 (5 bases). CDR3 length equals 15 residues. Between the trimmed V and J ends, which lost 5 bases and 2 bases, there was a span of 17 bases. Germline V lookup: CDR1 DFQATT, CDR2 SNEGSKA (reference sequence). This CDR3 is CSALTSGGFTDTQYF. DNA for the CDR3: TGCAGTGCTTTGACCAGCGGAGGATTCACAGATACGCAGTATTTT.

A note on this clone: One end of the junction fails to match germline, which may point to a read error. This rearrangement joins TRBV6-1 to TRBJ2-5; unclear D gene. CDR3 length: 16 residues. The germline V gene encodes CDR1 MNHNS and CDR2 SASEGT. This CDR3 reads CASSERAGSCQETQHF. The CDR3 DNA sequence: TGTGCCAGCAGTGAACGGGCTGGTAGTTGCCAAGAGACCCAGCACTTC.

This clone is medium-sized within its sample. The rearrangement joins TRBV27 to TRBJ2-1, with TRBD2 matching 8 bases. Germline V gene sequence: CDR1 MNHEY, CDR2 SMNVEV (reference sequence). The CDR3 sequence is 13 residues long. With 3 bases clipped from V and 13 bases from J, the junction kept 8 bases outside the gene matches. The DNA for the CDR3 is TGTGCCAGCAGTTTCGGGGGGGCAAATGGACAGTTCTTC. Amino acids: CASSFGGANGQFF.

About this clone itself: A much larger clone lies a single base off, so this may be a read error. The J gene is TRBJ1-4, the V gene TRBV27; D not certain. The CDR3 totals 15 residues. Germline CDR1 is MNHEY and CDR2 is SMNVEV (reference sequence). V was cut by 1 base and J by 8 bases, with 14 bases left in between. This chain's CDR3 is CASSLWSVLGEKLFF. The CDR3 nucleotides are TGTGCCAGCAGTTTATGGTCCGTTCTGGGAGAAAAACTGTTTTTT. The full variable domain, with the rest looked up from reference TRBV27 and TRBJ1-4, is EAQVTQNPRYLITVTGKKLTVTCSQNMNHEYMSWYRQDPGLGLRQIYYSMNVEVTDKGDVPEGYKVSRKEKRNFPLILESPSPNQTSLYFCASSLWSVLGEKLFFGSGTQLSVL.

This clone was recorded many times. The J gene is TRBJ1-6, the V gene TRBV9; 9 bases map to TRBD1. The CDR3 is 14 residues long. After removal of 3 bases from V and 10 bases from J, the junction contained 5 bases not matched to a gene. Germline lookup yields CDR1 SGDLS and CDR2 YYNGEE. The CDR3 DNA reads TGTGCCAGCAGCGGGGCGGGACAGGGCTCACCCCTCCACTTT. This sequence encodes CASSGAGQGSPLHF.

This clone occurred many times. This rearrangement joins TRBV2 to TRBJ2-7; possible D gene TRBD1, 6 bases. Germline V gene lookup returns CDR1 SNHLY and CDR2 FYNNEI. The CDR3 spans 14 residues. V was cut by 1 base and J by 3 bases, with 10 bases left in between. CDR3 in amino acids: CASSEVRGIYEQYF. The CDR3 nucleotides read TGTGCCAGCAGTGAAGTCAGGGGAATCTACGAGCAGTACTTC.

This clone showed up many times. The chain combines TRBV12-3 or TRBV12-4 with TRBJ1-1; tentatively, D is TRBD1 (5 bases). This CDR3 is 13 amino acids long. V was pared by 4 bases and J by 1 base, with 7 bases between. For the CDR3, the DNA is TGTGCCAGCAGTTGGGGGTGGAACACTGAAGCTTTCTTT. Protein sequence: CASSWGWNTEAFF.

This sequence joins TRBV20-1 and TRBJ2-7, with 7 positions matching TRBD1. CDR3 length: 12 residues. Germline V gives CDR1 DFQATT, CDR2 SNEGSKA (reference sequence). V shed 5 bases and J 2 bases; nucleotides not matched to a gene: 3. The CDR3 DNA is TGCAGTGCTTCGGGACAGACCTACGAGCAGTACTTC. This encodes CSASGQTYEQYF.

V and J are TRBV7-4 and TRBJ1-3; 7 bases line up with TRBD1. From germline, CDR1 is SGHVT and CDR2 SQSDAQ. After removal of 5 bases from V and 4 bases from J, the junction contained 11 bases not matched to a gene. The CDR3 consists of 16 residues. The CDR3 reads CASSPEDRVCGNTIYF. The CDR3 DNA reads TGTGCCAGCAGCCCCGAAGACAGGGTTTGCGGAAACACCATATATTTT.

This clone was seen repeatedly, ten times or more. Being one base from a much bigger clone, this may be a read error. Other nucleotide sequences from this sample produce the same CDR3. The CDR3 loop reads CASSYYEGSGNTIYF. The CDR3 DNA is TGCGCCAGCAGTTACTATGAGGGCTCTGGAAACACCATATATTTT. This chain links TRBV6-5 with TRBJ1-3; D is unresolved. The germline V gene has CDR1 MNHEY and CDR2 SVGAGI. The CDR3 runs 15 residues.

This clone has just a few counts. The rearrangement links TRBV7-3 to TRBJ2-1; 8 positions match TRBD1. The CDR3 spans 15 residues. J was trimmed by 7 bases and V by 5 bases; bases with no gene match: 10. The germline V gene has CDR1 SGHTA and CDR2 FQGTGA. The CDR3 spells CASSLRQGISNEQFF. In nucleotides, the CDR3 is TGTGCCAGCAGCCTCCGACAGGGGATATCGAATGAGCAGTTCTTC.

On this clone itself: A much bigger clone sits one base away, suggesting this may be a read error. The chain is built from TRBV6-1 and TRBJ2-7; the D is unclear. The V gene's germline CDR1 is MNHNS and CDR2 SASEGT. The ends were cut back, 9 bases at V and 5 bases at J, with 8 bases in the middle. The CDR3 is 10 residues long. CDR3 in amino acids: CARAPHEQYF. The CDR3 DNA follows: TGTGCCAGAGCCCCCCACGAGCAGTACTTC.

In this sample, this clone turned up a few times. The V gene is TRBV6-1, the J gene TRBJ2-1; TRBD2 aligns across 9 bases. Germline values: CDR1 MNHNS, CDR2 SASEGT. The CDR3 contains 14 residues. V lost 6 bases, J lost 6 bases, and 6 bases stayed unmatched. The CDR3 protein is CASSVAGEGNEQFF. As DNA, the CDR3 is TGTGCCAGCAGCGTAGCGGGAGAGGGCAATGAGCAGTTCTTC.

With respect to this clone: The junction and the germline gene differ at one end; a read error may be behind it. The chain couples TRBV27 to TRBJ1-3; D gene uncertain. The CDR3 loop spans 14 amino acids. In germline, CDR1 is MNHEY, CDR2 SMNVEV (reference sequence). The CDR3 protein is CASSLTSSGKTIYF. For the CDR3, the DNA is TGTGCCAGCAGTTTAACAAGCTCTGGAAAAACCATATATTTT.

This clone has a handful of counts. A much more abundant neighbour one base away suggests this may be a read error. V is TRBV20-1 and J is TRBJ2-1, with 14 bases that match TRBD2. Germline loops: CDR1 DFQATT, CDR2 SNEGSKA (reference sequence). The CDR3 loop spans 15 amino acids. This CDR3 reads CIPTSGGGFGDEQFF. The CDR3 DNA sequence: TGCATCCCGACTAGCGGGGGGGGCTTTGGGGATGAGCAGTTCTTC.

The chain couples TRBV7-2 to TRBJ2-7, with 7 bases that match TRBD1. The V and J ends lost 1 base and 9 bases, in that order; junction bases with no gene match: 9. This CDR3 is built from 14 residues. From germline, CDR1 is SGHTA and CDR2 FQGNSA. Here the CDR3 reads CASSLVATGVVQYF. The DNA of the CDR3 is TGTGCCAGCAGCTTAGTGGCCACAGGGGTGGTGCAGTACTTC. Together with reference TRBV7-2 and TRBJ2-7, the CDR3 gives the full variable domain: GAGVSQSPSNKVTEKGKDVELRCDPISGHTALYWYRQSLGQGLEFLIYFQGNSAPDKSGLPSDRFSAERTGGSVSTLTIQRTQQEDSAVYLCASSLVATGVVQYFGPGTRLTVT.

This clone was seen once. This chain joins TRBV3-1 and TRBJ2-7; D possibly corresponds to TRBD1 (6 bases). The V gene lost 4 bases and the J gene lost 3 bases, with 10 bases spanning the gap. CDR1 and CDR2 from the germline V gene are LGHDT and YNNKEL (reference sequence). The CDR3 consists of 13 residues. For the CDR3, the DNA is TGTGCCAGCAGCCGGGGCAGGGGCTACGAGCAGTACTTC. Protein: CASSRGRGYEQYF.

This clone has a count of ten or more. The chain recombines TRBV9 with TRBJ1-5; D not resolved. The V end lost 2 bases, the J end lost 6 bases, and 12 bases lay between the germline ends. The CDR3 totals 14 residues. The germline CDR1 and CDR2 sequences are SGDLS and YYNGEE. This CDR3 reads CASSVFHDGQPQHF. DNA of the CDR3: TGTGCCAGCAGCGTGTTCCATGATGGTCAGCCCCAGCATTTT.

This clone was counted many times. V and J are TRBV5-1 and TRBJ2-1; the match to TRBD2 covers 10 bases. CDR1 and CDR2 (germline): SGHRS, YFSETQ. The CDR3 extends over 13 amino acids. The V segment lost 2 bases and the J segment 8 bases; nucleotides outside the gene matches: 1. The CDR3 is CASSFGTSDEQFF. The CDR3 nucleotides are TGCGCCAGCAGCTTTGGGACTAGCGATGAGCAGTTCTTC. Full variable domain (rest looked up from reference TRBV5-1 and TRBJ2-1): KAGVTQTPRYLIKTRGQQVTLSCSPISGHRSVSWYQQTPGQGLQFLFEYFSETQRNKGNFPGRFSGRQFSNSRSEMNVSTLELGDSALYLCASSFGTSDEQFFGPGTRLTVL.

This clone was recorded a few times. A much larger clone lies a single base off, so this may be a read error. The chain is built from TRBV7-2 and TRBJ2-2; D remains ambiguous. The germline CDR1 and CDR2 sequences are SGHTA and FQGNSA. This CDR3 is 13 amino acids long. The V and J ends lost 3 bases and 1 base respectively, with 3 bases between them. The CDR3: CASSLLNTGELFF. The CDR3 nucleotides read TGTGCCAGCAGCTTGTTGAACACCGGGGAGCTGTTTTTT.

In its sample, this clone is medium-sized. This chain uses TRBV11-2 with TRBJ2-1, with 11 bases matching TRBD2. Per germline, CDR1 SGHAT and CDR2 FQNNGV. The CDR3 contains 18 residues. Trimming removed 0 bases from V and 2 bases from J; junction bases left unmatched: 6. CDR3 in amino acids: CASSLERLAGGPYNEQFF. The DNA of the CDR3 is TGTGCCAGCAGCTTAGAACGTCTAGCGGGGGGTCCCTACAATGAGCAGTTCTTC.

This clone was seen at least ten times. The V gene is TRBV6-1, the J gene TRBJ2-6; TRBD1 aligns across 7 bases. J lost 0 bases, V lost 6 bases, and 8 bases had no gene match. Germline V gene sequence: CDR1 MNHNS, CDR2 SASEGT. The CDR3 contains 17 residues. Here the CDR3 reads CASSAEGADSGANVLTF. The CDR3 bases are TGTGCCAGCAGCGCCGAGGGGGCGGACTCTGGGGCCAACGTCCTGACTTTC.